This T cell receptor beta chain was sequenced during a study of blood T cell repertoires in COVID-19. Overall study context: The United States, Italy and Spain were the sources of the acute and convalescent COVID-19 samples. T cells, B-cell-depleted T cells, or PBMCs provided the cDNA or gDNA that served as material.

This CDR3 is 16 amino acids long. Germline-derived CDR1 and CDR2 are MNHEY and SVGAGI. Unmatched junction bases numbered 4, after V lost 2 bases and J lost 0 bases. The authors' processing: Amplification of reference gene primers provided the estimated nucleated cell counts. Profiled with immunoSEQ multiplex PCR; TCRdb holds only in-frame clones, not every one. V, J and clone size are those of that table, while D and trimming were read from the DNA. This table holds tens of thousands of clones, approximately 88% found once. The receptor was isolated from a man older than 75 with acute or convalescent COVID-19. The specimen sequenced was peripheral blood. The V and J genes are TRBV6-5 and TRBJ2-7; TRBD2 matches at 10 bases. The CDR3 region has the DNA TGTGCCAGCAGTTACGCTAGCGGGGGCAGCTCCTACGAGCAGTACTTC. Its translation: CASSYASGGSSYEQYF.